These T cell receptor beta chains were read from a single sample in a study of shared clonotypes between healthy human individuals. Profiling relied on immunoSEQ multiplex PCR, and the TCRdb table lists in-frame clones only, not all of them. The data contain 2 million to 2.5 million clones, 85% to 95% of them seen just once; the ten biggest clones take up around 0.4%. Sequenced: naive CD4+ T cells from PBMCs. The receptor set was obtained from a man between 18 and 29 years old in good health. Some clones in this sample may be carry-over from other donors' samples. CDR3s include the opening cysteine and the closing phenylalanine or tryptophan. The D gene is left open where the match is weak. Size is stated for part of the rows, as once, few or many counts, or as a class when the clone is expanded.

V gene: TRBV6-6; clone size: NA; J gene: TRBJ1-1; D gene: NA; CDR3 protein: CASSRGNTEAFF; CDR3 DNA: TGTGCCAGCTCGAGGGGGAACACTGAAGCTTTCTTT
V gene: TRBV14; clone size: NA; J gene: TRBJ2-7; D gene: NA; CDR3 protein: CASSQSAGGLDEQYF; CDR3 DNA: TGTGCCAGCAGCCAATCAGCGGGTGGGTTGGACGAGCAGTACTTC
V gene: TRBV6-6; clone size: NA; J gene: TRBJ1-1; D gene: TRBD1; CDR3 protein: CASSRDRGYTEAFF; CDR3 DNA: TGTGCCAGCAGTCGGGACAGGGGGTACACTGAAGCTTTCTTT
V gene: TRBV6-5; clone size: few; J gene: TRBJ1-1; D gene: NA; CDR3 protein: CASSYSRGNTEAFF; CDR3 DNA: TGTGCCAGCAGTTACTCGAGAGGGAACACTGAAGCTTTCTTT
V gene: TRBV19; clone size: once; J gene: TRBJ2-2; D gene: NA; CDR3 protein: CASSVSTGQGELFF; CDR3 DNA: TGTGCCAGTAGTGTGTCGACAGGCCAAGGGGAGCTGTTTTTT
V gene: TRBV4-2; clone size: NA; J gene: TRBJ2-7; D gene: NA; CDR3 protein: CASSTGTGDVGVQYF; CDR3 DNA: TGTGCCAGCAGTACCGGGACTGGGGATGTTGGGGTGCAGTACTTC
V gene: TRBV19; clone size: NA; J gene: TRBJ2-2; D gene: TRBD1; CDR3 protein: CANPTWQGVWVGELFF; CDR3 DNA: TGTGCCAACCCTACATGGCAGGGGGTTTGGGTCGGGGAGCTGTTTTTT
V gene: TRBV19; clone size: NA; J gene: TRBJ2-3; D gene: NA; CDR3 protein: CASSISGATDTQYF; CDR3 DNA: TGTGCCAGTAGTATAAGCGGCGCCACAGATACGCAGTATTTT
V gene: TRBV9; clone size: NA; J gene: TRBJ2-1; D gene: NA; CDR3 protein: CASSPQPRNEQFF; CDR3 DNA: TGTGCCAGCAGCCCCCAACCTCGCAATGAGCAGTTCTTC
V gene: TRBV27; clone size: NA; J gene: TRBJ1-1; D gene: NA; CDR3 protein: CASKRGLNTEAFF; CDR3 DNA: TGTGCCAGCAAACGGGGCTTGAACACTGAAGCTTTCTTT
V gene: TRBV11-2; clone size: NA; J gene: TRBJ2-1; D gene: NA; CDR3 protein: CASSLVLGYNEQFF; CDR3 DNA: TGTGCCAGCAGCTTAGTGCTAGGCTACAATGAGCAGTTCTTC
V gene: TRBV7-2; clone size: NA; J gene: TRBJ2-5; D gene: TRBD1; CDR3 protein: CASSLETGRGTQYF; CDR3 DNA: TGTGCCAGCAGCTTAGAGACAGGGCGCGGGACCCAGTACTTC
V gene: TRBV11-2; clone size: NA; J gene: TRBJ2-6; D gene: NA; CDR3 protein: CASSLGGPGANVLTF; CDR3 DNA: TGTGCCAGCAGCTTAGGGGGGCCCGGGGCCAACGTCCTGACTTTC
V gene: TRBV7-2; clone size: NA; J gene: TRBJ2-7; D gene: TRBD1; CDR3 protein: CASSSRQGRYEQYF; CDR3 DNA: TGTGCCAGCAGCTCCAGACAGGGGCGGTACGAGCAGTACTTC
V gene: TRBV6-1; clone size: once; J gene: TRBJ1-3; D gene: NA; CDR3 protein: CASSAIVPGNTIYF; CDR3 DNA: TGTGCCAGCAGCGCTATCGTGCCCGGAAACACCATATATTTT
V gene: TRBV29-1; clone size: NA; J gene: TRBJ1-4; D gene: NA; CDR3 protein: CSVDIGQPNEKLFF; CDR3 DNA: TGCAGCGTTGATATTGGGCAGCCAAATGAAAAACTGTTTTTT
V gene: TRBV9; clone size: NA; J gene: TRBJ1-3; D gene: NA; CDR3 protein: CASSGTQGPIYF; CDR3 DNA: TGTGCCAGCAGCGGAACCCAGGGCCCCATATATTTT
V gene: TRBV28; clone size: NA; J gene: TRBJ1-5; D gene: NA; CDR3 protein: CASSQQVLPQHF; CDR3 DNA: TGTGCCAGCAGTCAGCAGGTTCTGCCCCAGCATTTT
V gene: TRBV2; clone size: NA; J gene: TRBJ2-2; D gene: TRBD1; CDR3 protein: CASRGTGDGELFF; CDR3 DNA: TGTGCCAGCAGGGGGACAGGGGACGGGGAGCTGTTTTTT
V gene: TRBV27; clone size: NA; J gene: TRBJ2-3; D gene: TRBD1; CDR3 protein: CASCSRQGATGVDTQYF; CDR3 DNA: TGTGCCAGCTGTTCCCGGCAGGGGGCTACGGGGGTAGATACGCAGTATTTT
V gene: TRBV7-9; clone size: NA; J gene: TRBJ2-6; D gene: NA; CDR3 protein: CASGPANSGANVLTF; CDR3 DNA: TGTGCCAGCGGGCCAGCGAACTCTGGGGCCAACGTCCTGACTTTC
V gene: TRBV18; clone size: NA; J gene: TRBJ2-1; D gene: NA; CDR3 protein: CASSPPSRAGEQFF; CDR3 DNA: TGTGCCAGCTCACCACCCAGTCGGGCAGGAGAGCAGTTCTTC
V gene: TRBV19; clone size: NA; J gene: TRBJ1-3; D gene: NA; CDR3 protein: CASSQDLSGNTIYF; CDR3 DNA: TGTGCCAGTAGTCAAGACCTCTCTGGAAACACCATATATTTT
V gene: TRBV4-1; clone size: NA; J gene: TRBJ1-2; D gene: NA; CDR3 protein: CASSQVRGYTF; CDR3 DNA: TGCGCCAGCAGCCAAGTTCGAGGCTACACCTTC
V gene: TRBV2; clone size: NA; J gene: TRBJ2-6; D gene: TRBD1; CDR3 protein: CASSEAPGQGRSGANVLTF; CDR3 DNA: TGTGCCAGCAGTGAAGCACCAGGACAGGGCCGCTCTGGGGCCAACGTCCTGACTTTC
V gene: TRBV18; clone size: NA; J gene: TRBJ2-1; D gene: NA; CDR3 protein: CASSPTVEAGQFF; CDR3 DNA: TGTGCCAGCTCACCAACCGTGGAGGCTGGGCAGTTCTTC
V gene: TRBV5-4; clone size: NA; J gene: TRBJ1-3; D gene: NA; CDR3 protein: CASSGPNRDTIYF; CDR3 DNA: TGTGCCAGCAGTGGGCCCAACCGGGACACCATATATTTT
V gene: TRBV30; clone size: few; J gene: TRBJ2-7; D gene: TRBD1; CDR3 protein: CAWRQGAYEQYF; CDR3 DNA: TGTGCCTGGAGACAGGGGGCCTACGAGCAGTACTTC
V gene: TRBV6-6; clone size: NA; J gene: TRBJ2-7; D gene: NA; CDR3 protein: CASRYLGFYEQYF; CDR3 DNA: TGTGCCAGCAGGTACTTGGGGTTCTACGAGCAGTACTTC